This entry is about one T cell receptor beta chain. Its antigen is undetermined. These data come from a study of Ad26.COV2.S vaccination and SARS-CoV-2 variants. V was cut by 5 bases and J by 5 bases, with 7 bases left in between. CDR1 is SGHAT and CDR2 is FQNNGV in the germline V gene. The CDR3 length is 12 residues. Notes on the study in general: Breadth measured for non-spike TCRs was similar across vaccine and placebo recipients. Substantial post-vaccination breadth of spike-specific CD8+ and CD4+ T cell responses was reported.

The repertoire was sequenced with immunoSEQ multiplex PCR; TCRdb's copy has only in-frame clones and lacks some. The sample shows about 240,000 clones, roughly 90% of them seen only once. The treatment here: about 20 received Ad26.COV2.S at low or high dose, single or two shots; roughly 5 received placebo; per-sample allocation not given. Samples came from day 63 after the first vaccine or placebo injection. Sequenced here: peripheral blood, sampled in a trial of Ad26.COV2.S vaccine versus placebo. This clonotype was sampled from a person between 18 and 65 years old who received the Ad26.COV2.S COVID-19 vaccine or a placebo. The genes are TRBV11-2 and TRBJ2-1; D not resolved. In DNA, the CDR3 is TGTGCCAGCAGCGATTTAGACAATGAGCAGTTCTTC. Protein sequence: CASSDLDNEQFF.